This record concerns one T cell receptor beta chain sequence. Its antigen is undetermined. These data come from a study of T cell responses to AZD1222 COVID-19 vaccine. General study results and limits: Researchers report vaccine-associated CD4 TCRs spanning spike, with dominance at 160-218 and 743-854.

V lost 2 bases, J lost 0 bases, and 11 bases stayed unmatched. The germline gives CDR1 SQVTM, CDR2 ANQGSEA. The CDR3 is 19 residues long. Sequencing was performed with immunoSEQ multiplex PCR; in TCRdb, only in-frame clones are kept and a portion is missing. The table lists about 160,000 clones, roughly 94% of them singletons, with 4% to 5.5% in the top ten. The TCR originated in an adult in good health. The chain links TRBV29-1 to TRBJ2-3; 13 nucleotides align to TRBD2. The specimen comprised peripheral blood, sampled on day 0 of MenACWY control vaccination. The CDR3 loop reads CSVEPETSGRYYSTDTQYF. The CDR3 DNA follows: TGCAGCGTTGAACCGGAGACTAGCGGGAGGTACTATAGCACAGATACGCAGTATTTT.